A selection of T cell receptor beta chains follows, all from one sample in a study of shared clonotypes between healthy human individuals. Some clones are missing from TCRdb's copy, which holds only in-frame ones; the method was immunoSEQ multiplex PCR. The sample lists over a million clones, roughly 95% seen once, with approximately 1.1% in the top ten. Specimen: naive CD4+ T cells sorted from blood. The receptors were gathered from a man aged 25 to 40 in good health. Both conserved end residues are part of each CDR3. Fields, in order: D gene, V gene, CDR3 protein. The D gene is left open where the match is weak.

>.|TRBV4-2
CASSPPGGQPQHF
>TRBD2|TRBV4-2
CASSTGTSGFNEQFF
>TRBD2|TRBV5-4
CASSSQRERGPTQYF
>.|TRBV14
CASSFQSGAGYEQYF
>.|TRBV5-1
CASSLEGDEQYF
>.|TRBV18
CASTGPGGITEAFF
>TRBD1|TRBV27
CASNKDRGSYNEQFF
>.|TRBV15
CATSRTGSGGNTIYF
>TRBD2|TRBV5-1
CASSLELAGGLIYNEQFF
>.|TRBV7-9
CASSLLPGHSGNTIYF
>.|TRBV7-9
CASSQTMGLGGNYGYTF
>.|TRBV18
CASSPRRGTEAFF
>.|TRBV5-4
CASSSGQPRVGDTEAFF
>.|TRBV13
CASSLGQPNTGELFF
>TRBD2|TRBV27
CASSPRGTSGRDKTQYF
>TRBD2|TRBV6-1
CASSEFAGASGYEQYF
>.|TRBV19
CASRPDPSSYNEQFF
>TRBD2|TRBV10-3
CAISEASGGSYNEQFF
>TRBD2|TRBV27
CASSSSASGRVTDTQYF
>TRBD1|TRBV19
CASSIGTGGNGEQFF